This TCR beta chain was documented in a study of T cells in Graves' hyperthyroidism and ophthalmopathy. Study in general: The initial diagnosis was the point when peripheral blood was collected, ahead of any treatment.

Amplification yielded TCR beta CDR3 regions, with RNA transcripts as the source. When the TCR CDR3 underwent first-round RT-PCR, the HTBI primer set was used. TCRdb processed the multiplex PCR reads anew with MiXCR; each CDR3 protein has one entry. The data show under 700,000 distinct CDR3 sequences, 16% seen once. The CDR3 covers 14 residues. The V and J ends lost 3 bases and 1 base respectively, with 10 bases between them. Germline V CDR1 and CDR2: MGHRA, YSYEKL. The sequenced material came from blood. The chain combines TRBV4-1 with TRBJ2-7, with D tentatively TRBD2 (5 bases). This TCR came from a woman aged 18-35 years with Graves' hyperthyroidism. CDR3 nucleotides: TGCGCCAGCAGCCAGAGGGCGCCTTCCTACGAGCAGTACTTC. This translates into CASSQRAPSYEQYF.